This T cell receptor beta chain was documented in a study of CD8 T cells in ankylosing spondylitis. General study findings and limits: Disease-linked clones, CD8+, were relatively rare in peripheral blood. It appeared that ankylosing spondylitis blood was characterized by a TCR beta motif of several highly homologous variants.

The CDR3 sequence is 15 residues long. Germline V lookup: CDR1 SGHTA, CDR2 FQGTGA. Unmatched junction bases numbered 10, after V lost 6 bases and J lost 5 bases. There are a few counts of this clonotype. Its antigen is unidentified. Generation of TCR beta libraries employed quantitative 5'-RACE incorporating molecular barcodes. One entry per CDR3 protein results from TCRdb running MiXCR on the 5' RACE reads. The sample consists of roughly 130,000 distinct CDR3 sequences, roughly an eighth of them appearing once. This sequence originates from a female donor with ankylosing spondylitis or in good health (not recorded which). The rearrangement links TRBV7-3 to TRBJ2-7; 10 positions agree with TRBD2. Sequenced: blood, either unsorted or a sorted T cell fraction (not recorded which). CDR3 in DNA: TGTGCCAGCAGTCCTAGCGGGAGAAGTTCTAACGAGCAGTACTTC. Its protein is CASSPSGRSSNEQYF.